These T cell receptor beta chains were read from a single sample in a study of shared clonotypes between healthy human individuals. Assay: immunoSEQ multiplex PCR; the TCRdb copy retains only in-frame clones and omits some. The sample has nearly 1 million clones; about 80% are singletons. Sequencing was done on a sample of memory CD4+ T cells sorted from blood. All receptors derive from a man between 18 and 35 years old in good health. Both conserved end residues are part of each CDR3. The D gene is left open where the match is weak. The size entry is marked missing in some rows and otherwise reads once, few, many or a size class.

J gene: TRBJ2-2
V gene: TRBV7-2
D gene: .
clone size: .
CDR3 DNA: TGTGCCAGCAGCTTAGTTGCCTACACCGGGGAGCTGTTTTTT
CDR3 protein: CASSLVAYTGELFF

J gene: TRBJ1-2
V gene: TRBV29-1
D gene: TRBD1
clone size: .
CDR3 DNA: TGCAGCGTGGACACAGGGGGCCGTGGCTACACCTTC
CDR3 protein: CSVDTGGRGYTF

J gene: TRBJ2-7
V gene: TRBV6-6
D gene: .
clone size: .
CDR3 DNA: TGTGCCAGCAGTTACGGGGACACCTCCTACGAGCAGTACTTC
CDR3 protein: CASSYGDTSYEQYF

J gene: TRBJ2-3
V gene: TRBV7-9
D gene: TRBD2
clone size: once
CDR3 DNA: TGTGCCAGCAGCTCCCGGGACTACACGCAGTATTTT
CDR3 protein: CASSSRDYTQYF

J gene: TRBJ2-7
V gene: TRBV6-5
D gene: .
clone size: .
CDR3 DNA: TGTGCCAGCCGGACTCGCAATGAGCAGTACTTC
CDR3 protein: CASRTRNEQYF

J gene: TRBJ1-1
V gene: TRBV28
D gene: .
clone size: few
CDR3 DNA: TGTGCCAGCAGCTCGGACGGGGCGGAAGCTTTCTTT
CDR3 protein: CASSSDGAEAFF

J gene: TRBJ1-2
V gene: TRBV30
D gene: .
clone size: .
CDR3 DNA: TGTGCCTGGAGTGTGAACCTCAATGGCTACACCTTC
CDR3 protein: CAWSVNLNGYTF

J gene: TRBJ2-2
V gene: TRBV9
D gene: TRBD1
clone size: .
CDR3 DNA: TGTGCCAGCAGCGTAGCCCCCTGGACAGGGCTAAACACCGGGGAGCTGTTTTTT
CDR3 protein: CASSVAPWTGLNTGELFF

J gene: TRBJ2-7
V gene: TRBV5-1
D gene: .
clone size: .
CDR3 DNA: TGCGCCAGCAGCTCCGGGAGACCCCCCTACGAGCAGTACTTC
CDR3 protein: CASSSGRPPYEQYF

J gene: TRBJ2-5
V gene: TRBV7-8
D gene: .
clone size: .
CDR3 DNA: TGTGCCAGCAGCCCACGACAGTTCCAAGAGACCCAGTACTTC
CDR3 protein: CASSPRQFQETQYF

J gene: TRBJ1-4
V gene: TRBV18
D gene: .
clone size: .
CDR3 DNA: TGTGCCAGCTCACCACCAAGCAGGGAAGGTGAAAAACTGTTTTTT
CDR3 protein: CASSPPSREGEKLFF

J gene: TRBJ1-5
V gene: TRBV2
D gene: TRBD1
clone size: .
CDR3 DNA: TGTGCCAGCAGTGAATTTGGGACAGGGGTCGGTCAGCCCCAGCATTTT
CDR3 protein: CASSEFGTGVGQPQHF

J gene: TRBJ1-5
V gene: TRBV28
D gene: .
clone size: few
CDR3 DNA: TGTGCCAGCAGTTTTGGACCCTATCAGCCCCAGCATTTT
CDR3 protein: CASSFGPYQPQHF

J gene: TRBJ1-2
V gene: TRBV6-5
D gene: .
clone size: .
CDR3 DNA: TGTGCCAGCAGTTCAGGGGATGTGGGTGGCTACACCTTC
CDR3 protein: CASSSGDVGGYTF

J gene: TRBJ1-5
V gene: TRBV10-3
D gene: .
clone size: .
CDR3 DNA: TGTGCCATCAGTGAGTCCACAGGGATTAGCAATCAGCCCCAGCATTTT
CDR3 protein: CAISESTGISNQPQHF

J gene: TRBJ2-3
V gene: TRBV6-6
D gene: .
clone size: .
CDR3 DNA: TGTGCCAGCAGTGCACGGGATACAGAGACAGATACGCAGTATTTT
CDR3 protein: CASSARDTETDTQYF

J gene: TRBJ2-7
V gene: TRBV10-3
D gene: TRBD2
clone size: .
CDR3 DNA: TGTGCCATCAGTTGGGGGGGTACCTACGAGCAGTACTTC
CDR3 protein: CAISWGGTYEQYF

J gene: TRBJ2-2
V gene: TRBV7-9
D gene: .
clone size: .
CDR3 DNA: TGTGCCAGCAGCTTAGATGTGGGTCGGGGGAACCTGTTTTTT
CDR3 protein: CASSLDVGRGNLFF

J gene: TRBJ2-1
V gene: TRBV20-1
D gene: .
clone size: once
CDR3 DNA: TGCAGTGCTAGAATCGGGGGACGGCAGTTCTTC
CDR3 protein: CSARIGGRQFF

J gene: TRBJ2-2
V gene: TRBV7-9
D gene: TRBD1
clone size: .
CDR3 DNA: TGTGCCAGCAGCGGGACAGGGGGCTCCGGGGAGCTGTTTTTT
CDR3 protein: CASSGTGGSGELFF

J gene: TRBJ2-7
V gene: TRBV5-1
D gene: .
clone size: .
CDR3 DNA: TGCGCCAGCAAGGCCGCCGGTGGCTACGAGCAGTACTTC
CDR3 protein: CASKAAGGYEQYF

J gene: TRBJ1-1
V gene: TRBV23-1
D gene: TRBD1
clone size: .
CDR3 DNA: TGCGCCAGCAGTCGGGGCCGACCGGACAGGGAGGATGGAGCTTTCTTT
CDR3 protein: CASSRGRPDREDGAFF